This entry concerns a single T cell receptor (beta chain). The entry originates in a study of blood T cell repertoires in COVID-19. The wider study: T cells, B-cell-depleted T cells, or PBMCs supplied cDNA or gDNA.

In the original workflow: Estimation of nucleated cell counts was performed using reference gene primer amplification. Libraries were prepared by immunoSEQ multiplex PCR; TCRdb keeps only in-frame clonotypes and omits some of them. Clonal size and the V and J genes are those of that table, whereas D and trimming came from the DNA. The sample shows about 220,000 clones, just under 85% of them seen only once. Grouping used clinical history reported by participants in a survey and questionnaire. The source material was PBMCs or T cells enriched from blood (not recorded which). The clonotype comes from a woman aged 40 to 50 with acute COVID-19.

The CDR3 is CATQVSGANVLTF. The DNA of the CDR3 is TGTGCCACCCAGGTTTCTGGGGCCAACGTCCTGACTTTC. The chain carries TRBV6-5 and TRBJ2-6; D gene uncertain. Trimming took 10 bases from V and 1 from J, leaving 8 bases between them. The CDR3 covers 13 residues. Per the germline V gene, CDR1 is MNHEY and CDR2 is SVGAGI.